This entry features one T cell receptor (beta chain) sequence. Its target is unknown. The data are from a study of T-cell reconstitution after alpha-beta-depleted transplantation in children. Findings and limits, study-wide: Surviving recipient cells, namely T cells and thymic progenitors, were the source of high day-60 TCRbeta diversity in some patients. Where alpha-beta T cells came from about two months after transplant was reportedly several hundred expanded graft clones. The authors attributed T-cell counts and diversity one year after transplant mostly to newly produced T cells.

Molecular barcoding with unique molecular identifiers was used for the TCRbeta library. MiXCR was run by TCRdb on the PCR reads, yielding one entry per CDR3 protein. The table lists more than 100,000 distinct CDR3 sequences, more than 20% of them singletons. Deletions cut 5 bases from V and 6 bases from J, with 13 bases between. This CDR3 contains 14 residues. Germline-derived CDR1 and CDR2 are SEHNR and FQNEAQ (reference sequence). The sequences come from PBMCs, mostly from graft donor cells, collected 180 days after TCRalphabeta/CD19-depleted stem cell transplant. This clonotype was sampled from a male patient aged 2-15 years who had a stem cell transplant for chronic granulomatous disease, so the T cells may come from the graft donor. The J gene is TRBJ2-2, the V gene TRBV7-9; a weak D match, TRBD2 (6 bases). CDR3 in DNA: TGTGCCAGCAGCCTCGGGGGTCTCTCCGGGGAGCTGTTTTTT. Its protein is CASSLGGLSGELFF.